Detailed here is one T cell receptor beta chain. What it binds is not known. The entry originates in a study of CD4 T cells in relation to SARS-CoV-2 and coronaviruses. Broader study findings: About 65% of donors had memory CD4+ clonotypes crossrecognizing SARS-CoV-2 and common cold coronavirus spike.

The method was immunoSEQ multiplex PCR; TCRdb's version includes in-frame clones alone and lacks a portion of them. The sample carries approximately 14,000 clones, roughly three quarters recorded once. Per germline, CDR1 SGHRS and CDR2 YFSETQ. Trimming pared 4 bases from V and 5 bases from J, leaving 10 bases between. This CDR3 region has 13 residues. Before the COVID-19 pandemic, during about 2011-2019, CD4+ T cells were taken from unexposed donors. Isolation of CD4+ T cells took place after about 10 days in culture. This receptor was obtained from a human donor in good health. J is TRBJ1-5 and V is TRBV5-1; TRBD1 is a possible D gene (5 bases). Sequencing used CD4+ T cells from PBMCs, cultured in vitro. The CDR3 here is CASSRDRDQPQHF. The CDR3 DNA reads as TGCGCCAGCAGCCGTGACAGAGATCAGCCCCAGCATTTT. Full variable domain (rest looked up from reference TRBV5-1 and TRBJ1-5): KAGVTQTPRYLIKTRGQQVTLSCSPISGHRSVSWYQQTPGQGLQFLFEYFSETQRNKGNFPGRFSGRQFSNSRSEMNVSTLELGDSALYLCASSRDRDQPQHFGDGTRLSIL.